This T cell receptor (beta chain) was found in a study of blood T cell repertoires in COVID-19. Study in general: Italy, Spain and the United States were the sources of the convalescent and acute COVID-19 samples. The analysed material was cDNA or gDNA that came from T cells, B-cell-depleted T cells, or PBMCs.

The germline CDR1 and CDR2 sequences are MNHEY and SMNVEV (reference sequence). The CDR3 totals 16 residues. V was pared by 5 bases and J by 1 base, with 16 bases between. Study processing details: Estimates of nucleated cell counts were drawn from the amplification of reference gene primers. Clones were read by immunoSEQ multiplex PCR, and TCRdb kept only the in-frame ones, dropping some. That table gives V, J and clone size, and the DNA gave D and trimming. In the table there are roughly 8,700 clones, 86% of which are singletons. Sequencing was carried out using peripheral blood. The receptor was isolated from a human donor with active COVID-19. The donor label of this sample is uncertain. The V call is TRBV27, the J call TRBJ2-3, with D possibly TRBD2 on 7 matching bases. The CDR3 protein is CASSPRRGAGTDTQYF. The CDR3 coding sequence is TGTGCCAGCAGTCCTCGTCGGGGGGCAGGCACAGATACGCAGTATTTT.